Listed below are T cell receptor beta chains from one sample, sequenced in a study of blood T cell repertoires in COVID-19. The table came from immunoSEQ multiplex PCR; TCRdb's copy has only in-frame clones and leaves some out. The data contain 120,000 or so clones, about 83% of them singletons. The sample was peripheral blood. The receptor source for this set is a man aged 80 or over with active or convalescent COVID-19. Each CDR3 is given with its conserved first and last residue. The D gene is left open where the match is weak. Expanded clones get a size class; other rows say once, few or many, or leave the size out.

>-|13|TRBV6-6|TRBJ2-5|few
CASSPLGQETQYF
TGTGCCAGCAGTCCACTAGGCCAAGAGACCCAGTACTTC
>TRBD1|14|TRBV6-5|TRBJ1-1|-
CASLTGTGYTEAFF
TGTGCCAGCTTGACCGGGACAGGGTACACTGAAGCTTTCTTT
>TRBD1|16|TRBV7-7|TRBJ2-7|once
CASRPSRDRVSYEQYF
TGTGCCAGCAGACCTTCCCGGGACAGGGTCTCCTACGAGCAGTACTTC
>-|12|TRBV12-3/TRBV12-4|TRBJ1-2|-
CASSSTGSGYTF
TGTGCCAGCAGTTCCACAGGGTCCGGCTACACCTTC
>TRBD1|15|TRBV11-3|TRBJ2-3|once
CASSNRDRDADTQYF
TGTGCCAGCAGCAACCGGGACAGGGACGCAGATACGCAGTATTTT
>-|16|TRBV7-2|TRBJ1-4|-
CASSLLAADTNEKLFF
TGTGCCAGCAGCTTATTAGCAGCAGATACTAATGAAAAACTGTTTTTT
>-|13|TRBV5-1|TRBJ2-5|-
CASSYTGSETQYF
TGCGCCAGCAGCTATACAGGGTCCGAGACCCAGTACTTC
>-|15|TRBV14|TRBJ2-5|-
CASSQRGAQGETQYF
TGTGCCAGCAGCCAAAGGGGCGCACAAGGGGAGACCCAGTACTTC
>TRBD2|16|TRBV7-2|TRBJ2-7|once
CASSSSGGLITYEQYF
TGTGCCAGCAGCTCTAGCGGGGGGCTGATTACCTACGAGCAGTACTTC
>-|19|TRBV6-2/TRBV6-3|TRBJ1-6|-
CASSYSIRTQGRDNSPLHF
TGTGCCAGCAGTTACTCGATCCGGACCCAAGGGAGGGATAATTCACCCCTCCACTTT
>-|12|TRBV6-5|TRBJ2-1|-
CASSYVGDEQFF
TGTGCCAGCAGTTACGTGGGCGATGAGCAGTTCTTC
>TRBD2|17|TRBV5-1|TRBJ2-3|once
CASSLGSTSGGADTQYF
TGCGCCAGCAGCCTGGGATCGACTAGCGGGGGGGCAGATACGCAGTATTTT
>-|12|TRBV7-3|TRBJ2-1|-
CASSLVGEEQFF
TGTGCCAGCAGCTTAGTGGGCGAGGAGCAGTTCTTC
>-|15|TRBV4-1|TRBJ2-3|-
CASSLGGRDTDTQYF
TGCGCCAGCAGCCTCGGGGGGCGGGACACAGATACGCAGTATTTT
>TRBD1|15|TRBV14|TRBJ1-6|-
CASSQVSGGNSPLHF
TGTGCCAGCAGCCAAGTGTCAGGGGGGAATTCACCCCTCCACTTT
>TRBD1|14|TRBV6-2/TRBV6-3|TRBJ1-2|-
CASSYRGRNYGYTF
TGTGCCAGCAGTTACAGGGGGCGCAACTATGGCTACACCTTC
>TRBD1|17|TRBV7-2|TRBJ1-1|-
CASSSPVDGRGSTEAFF
TGTGCCAGCAGCTCGCCCGTGGATGGCAGGGGGAGCACTGAAGCTTTCTTT
>-|11|TRBV7-8|TRBJ1-1|-
CASSFQGTAFF
TGTGCCAGCAGCTTCCAGGGGACGGCTTTCTTT
>-|14|TRBV19|TRBJ2-3|-
CASSIELAGNTQYF
TGTGCCAGTAGTATAGAGTTAGCTGGAAATACGCAGTATTTT
>-|14|TRBV5-1|TRBJ1-4|-
CASSLNQAGEKLFF
TGCGCCAGCAGCTTGAACCAGGCGGGTGAAAAACTGTTTTTT
>-|14|TRBV18|TRBJ2-5|-
CASSPPSRGETQYF
TGTGCCAGCTCACCACCTTCTAGGGGAGAGACCCAGTACTTC
>-|14|TRBV27|TRBJ1-3|-
CASSRDRSGNTIYF
TGTGCCAGCAGCCGTGACAGATCGGGAAACACCATATATTTT
>-|14|TRBV5-1|TRBJ2-5|-
CASSFATGQETQYF
TGCGCCAGCAGCTTCGCTACAGGACAAGAGACCCAGTACTTC
>-|13|TRBV16|TRBJ1-1|-
CASSQWRELGAFF
TGTGCCAGCAGCCAATGGCGGGAACTCGGGGCTTTCTTT
>TRBD1|14|TRBV6-5|TRBJ2-7|once
CASTEDRGSYEQYF
TGTGCCAGCACGGAGGACAGGGGAAGCTACGAGCAGTACTTC
>TRBD1|17|TRBV12-5|TRBJ1-4|few
CASGLASQGALNEKLFF
TGTGCTAGTGGTTTGGCATCGCAGGGGGCCCTTAATGAAAAACTGTTTTTT
>TRBD1|15|TRBV18|TRBJ1-4|-
CASSPGAQGGEKLFF
TGTGCCAGCTCACCAGGGGCCCAGGGGGGTGAAAAACTGTTTTTT
>-|15|TRBV7-6|TRBJ2-5|few
CASSLGAGAQETQYF
TGTGCCAGCAGCTTAGGGGCGGGTGCCCAAGAGACCCAGTACTTC
>-|13|TRBV15|TRBJ1-4|-
CAATSGVNEKLFF
TGTGCCGCAACGAGTGGAGTGAATGAAAAACTGTTTTTT
>-|14|TRBV24-1|TRBJ2-5|-
CATSDTGMEETQYF
TGTGCCACCAGTGATACAGGGATGGAAGAGACCCAGTACTTC